This T cell receptor beta chain was sequenced during a study of regulatory T cells in long-lasting Graves disease. This clonotype was counted ten times or more. CDR1 and CDR2 from the germline V gene are SEHNR and FQNEAQ (reference sequence). This CDR3 has 12 amino acids. Trimming stripped 2 bases from V and 8 bases from J, with 9 bases between. Specified time point: newly diagnosed GD, antithyroid drugs for less than 3 months. There was RNA extracted from PBMCs, and the TCR library was made from it. Researchers made TCR beta libraries by using iRepertoire HTBI primers and running Arm-PCR on CDR3 regions. TCRdb reprocessed the multiplex PCR reads with MiXCR, giving one entry per CDR3 protein. Of 580,000 or so distinct CDR3 sequences listed, 15% to 20% are singletons. The same data also contributed to another study, on T cells in Graves' hyperthyroidism and ophthalmopathy.

The clonotype originates from a man aged 18 to 30 with Graves disease. This specimen consisted of peripheral blood mononuclear cells (PBMCs), obtained at new diagnosis, from a patient treated with antithyroid drugs. This sequence joins TRBV7-9 and TRBJ1-1; D is ambiguous. CDR3 nucleotide sequence: TGTGCCAGCAGCTTATACATGCTGGAAGCTTTCTTT. Translated, it gives CASSLYMLEAFF. The full variable domain, rest sourced from reference TRBV7-9 and TRBJ1-1, is DTGVSQNPRHKITKRGQNVTFRCDPISEHNRLYWYRQTLGQGPEFLTYFQNEAQLEKSRLLSDRFSAERPKGSFSTLEIQRTEQGDSAMYLCASSLYMLEAFFGQGTRLTVV.